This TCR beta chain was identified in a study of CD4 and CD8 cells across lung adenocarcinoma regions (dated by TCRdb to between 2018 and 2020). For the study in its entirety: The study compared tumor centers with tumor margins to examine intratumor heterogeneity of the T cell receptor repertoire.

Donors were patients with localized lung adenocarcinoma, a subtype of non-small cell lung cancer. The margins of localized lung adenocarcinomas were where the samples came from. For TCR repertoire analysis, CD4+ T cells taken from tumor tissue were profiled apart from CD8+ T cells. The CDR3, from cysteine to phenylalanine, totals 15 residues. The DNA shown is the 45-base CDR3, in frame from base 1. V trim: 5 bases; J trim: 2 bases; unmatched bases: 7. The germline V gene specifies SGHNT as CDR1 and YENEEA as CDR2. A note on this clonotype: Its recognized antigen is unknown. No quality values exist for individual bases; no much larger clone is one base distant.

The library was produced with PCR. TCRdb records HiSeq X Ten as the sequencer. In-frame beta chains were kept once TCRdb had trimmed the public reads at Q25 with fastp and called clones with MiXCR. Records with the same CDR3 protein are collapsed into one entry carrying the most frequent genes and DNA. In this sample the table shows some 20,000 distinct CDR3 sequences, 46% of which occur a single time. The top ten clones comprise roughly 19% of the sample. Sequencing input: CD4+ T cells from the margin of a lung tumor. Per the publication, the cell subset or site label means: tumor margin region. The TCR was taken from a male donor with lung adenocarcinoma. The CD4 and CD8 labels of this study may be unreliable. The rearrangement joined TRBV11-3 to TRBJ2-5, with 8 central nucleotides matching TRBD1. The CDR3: CASSAKQGGQETQYF. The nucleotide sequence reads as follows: TGTGCCAGCAGCGCCAAACAGGGGGGACAAGAGACCCAGTACTTC.